These 30 T cell receptor beta chains originate from one sample sequenced in a study of radiotherapy plus CTLA-4 blockade in lung cancer. Generated by immunoSEQ multiplex PCR, the TCRdb table keeps only in-frame clones and is missing some. The repertoire holds about 53,000 clones, with approximately 84% as singletons. The starting material was peripheral blood, obtained from a patient treated with radiotherapy plus ipilimumab. The receptors stem from a human donor with non-small cell lung cancer whose response to radiotherapy plus ipilimumab could not be evaluated.

This chain uses TRBV7-9 with TRBJ1-1, with D possibly being TRBD1 (6 bases). This CDR3 is built from 13 residues. V gave up 3 bases and J gave up 6 bases, with 11 bases separating them. Germline CDR1 SEHNR, CDR2 FQNEAQ (reference sequence). The CDR3 bases are TGTGCCAGCAGCTTTATGGGGGCCTCTGAAGCTTTCTTT. It translates to CASSFMGASEAFF. The whole variable domain, remainder taken from reference TRBV7-9 and TRBJ1-1, is DTGVSQNPRHKITKRGQNVTFRCDPISEHNRLYWYRQTLGQGPEFLTYFQNEAQLEKSRLLSDRFSAERPKGSFSTLEIQRTEQGDSAMYLCASSFMGASEAFFGQGTRLTVV.

The gene calls are TRBV28 and TRBJ2-7; TRBD1 is a possible D gene (5 bases). Germline loops: CDR1 MDHEN, CDR2 SYDVKM. Trimming took 0 bases from V and 4 from J, leaving 16 bases between them. The CDR3 runs to 16 residues. As DNA, the CDR3 is TGTGCCAGCAGTTTATGGAGACAGACAACACATTACGAGCAGTACTTC. Protein: CASSLWRQTTHYEQYF.

The chain couples TRBV4-1 to TRBJ2-5, with 7 bases fitting TRBD1. The J call may be in error: the DNA end matches TRBJ2-7 better. This CDR3 is built from 14 residues. Germline assignment: CDR1 MGHRA and CDR2 YSYEKL. CDR3 sequence reads: CASSQERGRLEQYF. In DNA form, the CDR3 reads TGCGCCAGCAGCCAAGAGAGGGGGCGGCTCGAGCAGTACTTC.

V is TRBV6-1 and J is TRBJ2-6, with D uncertain. CDR1 and CDR2 from the germline V gene are MNHNS and SASEGT. This CDR3 is 15 amino acids long. Trimming took off 3 bases at V and 4 bases at J, with 10 bases between the two ends. The CDR3 spells CASSDVVGGANVLTF. The CDR3, as DNA: TGTGCCAGCAGTGACGTGGTTGGCGGGGCCAACGTCCTGACTTTC.

The chain recombines TRBV28 with TRBJ1-5; no clear D gene. The CDR3 sequence is 12 residues long. Trimming removed 0 bases from V and 6 bases from J, with 3 bases in between. Germline assignment: CDR1 MDHEN and CDR2 SYDVKM. The DNA of the CDR3 is TGTGCCAGCAGTTTATGGGCTCAGCCCCAGCATTTT. Protein: CASSLWAQPQHF.

This clone was counted between two and nine times. The gene calls are TRBV6-5 and TRBJ1-5; possible D gene TRBD1, 5 bases. The CDR3 length is 16 residues. Germline assignment: CDR1 MNHEY and CDR2 SVGAGI. Deletions cut 0 bases from V and 3 bases from J, with 12 bases between. The chain's CDR3 is CASSYSGGGYNQPQHF. In DNA, the CDR3 is TGTGCCAGCAGTTACTCCGGGGGGGGGTACAATCAGCCCCAGCATTTT.

The V call is TRBV28, the J call TRBJ1-3, with a tentative D call TRBD1 (6 bases). The CDR3 is made up of 12 amino acids. Trimming took 6 bases from V and 8 from J, leaving 11 bases between them. Germline V gene data show CDR1 as MDHEN and CDR2 as SYDVKM. CDR3 protein: CASRPRGHTIYF. DNA for the CDR3: TGTGCCAGCAGACCGCGGGGGCACACCATATATTTT. The variable domain in full, completed from reference TRBV28 and TRBJ1-3, reads DVKVTQSSRYLVKRTGEKVFLECVQDMDHENMFWYRQDPGLGLRLIYFSYDVKMKEKGDIPEGYSVSREKKERFSLILESASTNQTSMYLCASRPRGHTIYFGEGSWLTVV.

The chain is built from TRBV6-5 and TRBJ1-5; D remains ambiguous. V was shortened by 4 bases and J by 3 bases, with 10 bases between the two germline ends. The CDR3 runs to 14 residues. The germline V gene has CDR1 MNHEY and CDR2 SVGAGI. The CDR3 DNA follows: TGTGCCAGCAGTTCGGCAGGTAACAATCAGCCCCAGCATTTT. The encoded protein is CASSSAGNNQPQHF.

This clone has just one count. This chain links TRBV27 with TRBJ2-1; 14 positions match TRBD2. V trimming: 8 bases; J trimming: 8 bases; junction bases outside the gene matches: 11. The CDR3 contains 16 residues. Germline V gene data show CDR1 as MNHEY and CDR2 as SMNVEV (reference sequence). DNA for the CDR3: TGTGCCAGCCCAATAGGGACTAGCGGGAGTTTCTATGAGCAGTTCTTC. This codes for CASPIGTSGSFYEQFF.

V gene TRBV7-9 combines with J gene TRBJ2-7; tentative D call: TRBD1 (6 bases). This CDR3 has 13 amino acids. Trimming left V 5 bases short and J 5 bases short, with 13 bases between. Looked up from germline, CDR1 is SEHNR and CDR2 is FQNEAQ (reference sequence). In nucleotides, the CDR3 is TGTGCCAGCAGCCTCACAGGGTTCCACGAGCAGTACTTC. Encoded protein: CASSLTGFHEQYF.

J is TRBJ1-3 and V is TRBV4-1; tentative D call: TRBD1 (5 bases). The V end was cut by 1 base, the J end by 1 base, with 8 bases between. The CDR3 is 15 residues long. Germline CDR1 reads MGHRA; CDR2 reads YSYEKL. CDR3 in DNA: TGCGCCAGCAGCCAAGTTGACAGTTCTGGAAACACCATATATTTT. Translating gives CASSQVDSSGNTIYF.

The V and J genes are TRBV21-1 and TRBJ2-7; the D call of TRBD1 is as the table states it, not checked on the DNA. TRBV21-1 is tagged as a pseudogene. This CDR3 is 19 amino acids long. The CDR3 nucleotides read TGTGCCAGCAGCAAAGAACGGAGCCAGGGGTCACCCTCAGCCTACGAGCAGTACTTC. It encodes CASSKERSQGSPSAYEQYF.

The genes are TRBV28 and TRBJ2-6; 7 positions match TRBD1. The CDR3 sequence is 18 residues long. Germline lookup yields CDR1 MDHEN and CDR2 SYDVKM. V lost 8 bases and J lost 0; bases outside the gene matches: 13. CDR3 in amino acids: CASQGPTGKASGANVLTF. CDR3 in DNA: TGTGCCAGCCAGGGCCCGACAGGGAAAGCCTCTGGGGCCAACGTCCTGACTTTC. The full variable domain, rest sourced from reference TRBV28 and TRBJ2-6, is DVKVTQSSRYLVKRTGEKVFLECVQDMDHENMFWYRQDPGLGLRLIYFSYDVKMKEKGDIPEGYSVSREKKERFSLILESASTNQTSMYLCASQGPTGKASGANVLTFGAGSRLTVL.

The chain combines TRBV11-3 with TRBJ1-5, with D possibly being TRBD1 (6 bases). Between the trimmed V and J ends, which lost 6 bases and 4 bases, there was a span of 16 bases. The CDR3 consists of 15 residues. Germline lookup yields CDR1 SGHNT and CDR2 YENEEA. The CDR3 loop is CASSEGDAGNQPQHF. CDR3 coding DNA: TGTGCCAGCAGTGAGGGGGACGCCGGGAATCAGCCCCAGCATTTT. The full variable domain, its missing parts supplied by reference TRBV11-3 and TRBJ1-5, is EAGVVQSPRYKIIEKKQPVAFWCNPISGHNTLYWYLQNLGQGPELLIRYENEEAVDDSQLPKDRFSAERLKGVDSTLKIQPAELGDSAVYLCASSEGDAGNQPQHFGDGTRLSIL.

V and J are TRBV28 and TRBJ2-5, with 9 nucleotides matching TRBD2. J lost 0 bases, V lost 7 bases, and 6 bases had no gene match. Germline loops: CDR1 MDHEN, CDR2 SYDVKM. CDR3 size: 15 residues. The CDR3 reads CASKLAGDYQETQYF. CDR3 nucleotide sequence: TGTGCCAGCAAATTAGCGGGAGACTACCAAGAGACCCAGTACTTC.

A few counts support this clone. V and J are TRBV5-1 and TRBJ2-1; no definite D call. The germline V gene has CDR1 SGHRS and CDR2 YFSETQ. The length of the CDR3 is 13 residues. Trimming took off 4 bases at V and 3 bases at J, with 8 bases between the two ends. CDR3 coding DNA: TGCGCCAGCAGCCCTGACTTCTACAATGAGCAGTTCTTC. Protein: CASSPDFYNEQFF.

V usage is TRBV2 and J usage is TRBJ2-1; 9 bases align to TRBD1. Germline assignment: CDR1 SNHLY and CDR2 FYNNEI. The CDR3 extends over 14 amino acids. V gave up 7 bases and J gave up 5 bases; unmatched junction bases: 6. In nucleotides, the CDR3 is TGTGCCAGCACCCGGGACAGGGACGACAATGAGCAGTTCTTC. Translated: CASTRDRDDNEQFF.

This clone has more than one count but fewer than ten. The genes are TRBV9 and TRBJ2-1; 10 bases line up with TRBD2. The V gene's germline CDR1 is SGDLS and CDR2 YYNGEE. The V segment lost 7 bases and the J segment 5 bases; nucleotides outside the gene matches: 18. CDR3 length: 18 residues. This chain's CDR3 is CASSFLGSGRAVDNEQFF. The CDR3 bases are TGTGCCAGCTCCTTCCTCGGGAGCGGGAGGGCCGTGGACAATGAGCAGTTCTTC.

This clone was recorded once. The chain has TRBV28 and TRBJ1-2; D is perhaps TRBD1 (5 bases). The V end was cut by 5 bases, the J end by 7 bases, with 14 bases between. Looked up from germline, CDR1 is MDHEN and CDR2 is SYDVKM. There are 13 residues in the CDR3. CDR3 bases: TGTGCCAGCAGTATCAGGGTAGTGCGTGGCTACACCTTC. Its translation is CASSIRVVRGYTF.

J is TRBJ2-1 and V is TRBV28, with D perhaps matching TRBD1 (6 bases). The CDR3 has 15 residues. Germline loops: CDR1 MDHEN, CDR2 SYDVKM. V shed 2 bases and J shed 5 bases, with 13 bases lying between them. As DNA, the CDR3 is TGTGCCAGCAGTTTAATTAGGGGGAATGACAATGAGCAGTTCTTC. Translating gives CASSLIRGNDNEQFF.

The chain has TRBV23-1 and TRBJ2-2, with D tentatively TRBD2 (8 bases). Being an ORF, TRBV23-1 has a function that is uncertain. V lost 4 bases and J 0 bases, leaving 21 bases between the germline ends. The CDR3 totals 19 residues. The chain's CDR3 is CASSPLNRGLETNTGELFF. CDR3 sequence (DNA): TGCGCCAGCAGTCCTCTGAACAGGGGACTAGAAACGAACACCGGGGAGCTGTTTTTT.

This clone showed up just a few times. The chain carries TRBV15 and TRBJ1-2; weak D call: TRBD1 (6 bases). The germline CDR1 and CDR2 sequences are LNHNV and YYDKDF (reference sequence). The CDR3 totals 14 residues. The ends were cut back, 1 base at V and 7 bases at J, with 13 bases in the middle. DNA of the CDR3: TGTGCCACCAGCAGAGTGGGGGGGGCGGCTGGCTACACCTTC. It is translated as CATSRVGGAAGYTF.

The DNA of the CDR3 is TGTGCCAGCAGCTTGAGTCCAGGGTACGAGCAGTACTTC. Its translation is CASSLSPGYEQYF. The chain couples TRBV5-5 to TRBJ2-7, with D perhaps matching TRBD1 (5 bases). Germline assignment: CDR1 SGHKS and CDR2 YYEKEE (reference sequence). The CDR3 length is 13 residues. V lost 1 base and J 4 bases, leaving 9 bases between the germline ends.

CDR3 in DNA: TGCGCCAGCAGCCAAGGGGCGAGGGGACTCTACTCCTACGAGCAGTACTTC. As protein: CASSQGARGLYSYEQYF. The V and J genes are TRBV4-1 and TRBJ2-7; maybe TRBD2 (6 bases). Germline V gene lookup returns CDR1 MGHRA and CDR2 YSYEKL. Trimming took 1 base from V and 0 from J, leaving 16 bases between them. This CDR3 contains 17 residues.

The rearrangement links TRBV6-1 to TRBJ1-5; TRBD1 matches 8 bases. The CDR3 has 17 amino acids. Per the germline V gene, CDR1 is MNHNS and CDR2 is SASEGT. The V gene end was trimmed by 4 bases and the J gene end by 2 bases; junction bases not matched to a gene: 10. The CDR3 DNA is TGTGCCAGCAGTGGACGAACAGGGGGGTTTGGCAATCAGCCCCAGCATTTT. It specifies CASSGRTGGFGNQPQHF.

The chain carries TRBV11-2 and TRBJ2-5, with 9 bases lining up with TRBD2. Looked up from germline, CDR1 is SGHAT and CDR2 is FQNNGV. The CDR3 loop spans 14 amino acids. The V segment lost 5 bases and the J segment 4 bases; nucleotides outside the gene matches: 5. CDR3 sequence: CASSLSTSGETQYF. Here the CDR3 DNA reads TGTGCCAGCAGCCTGTCGACTAGCGGAGAGACCCAGTACTTC.

J is TRBJ2-1 and V is TRBV9; 10 positions match TRBD2. The CDR3 sequence is 15 residues long. Germline V gives CDR1 SGDLS, CDR2 YYNGEE. V shed 4 bases and J 10 bases; nucleotides not matched to a gene: 11. CDR3 amino acids: CASSQAGGLSMEQFF. DNA for the CDR3: TGTGCCAGCAGCCAAGCGGGGGGGCTCTCCATGGAGCAGTTCTTC.

This clone was detected a few times. The chain joins TRBV5-1 to TRBJ2-1, with 14 nucleotides matching TRBD2. V lost 4 bases to trimming and J lost 6 bases; unmatched junction nucleotides: 15. The CDR3 is 19 amino acids. The germline CDR1 and CDR2 sequences are SGHRS and YFSETQ. DNA of the CDR3: TGCGCCAGCAGCCCCGTATCAGGGACTAGCGGGAGACGCGGCAATGAGCAGTTCTTC. Its translation: CASSPVSGTSGRRGNEQFF.

This clone was detected only once. Here the CDR3 reads CASSYRGSNQPQHF. CDR3 nucleotide sequence: TGTGCCAGCAGTTATAGAGGCAGCAATCAGCCCCAGCATTTT. V usage is TRBV6-1 and J usage is TRBJ1-5, with D unresolved. This CDR3 is 14 amino acids long. V was pared by 5 bases and J by 1 base, with 9 bases between. CDR1 and CDR2 from the germline V gene are MNHNS and SASEGT.

The chain is built from TRBV27 and TRBJ2-1, with TRBD2 identical over 12 bases. CDR1 MNHEY and CDR2 SMNVEV come from the germline V gene (reference sequence). The junction had 3 bases not matched to a gene; V was cut back by 1 base and J by 2 bases. The CDR3 has 17 amino acids. The CDR3 sequence: CASSLLLAGGPYNEQFF. In DNA, the CDR3 is TGTGCCAGCAGTTTATTACTAGCGGGGGGACCCTACAATGAGCAGTTCTTC.